This paragraph reports one T cell receptor (beta chain). This sample is drawn from a study of brain T cells in children with intractable seizures. The time point was: blood from clinic visit 5 months post-surgery; TSC patient then seizure free. The sequenced cases were selected for having the highest brain T cell transcript signatures. Sequenced by immunoSEQ multiplex PCR; TCRdb stores in-frame clones only, minus some. Among 300,000 to 400,000 clones listed, nearly 95% were seen once. This sample comprised peripheral blood, obtained less than 6 months after surgery. The origin of this receptor is a boy younger than two with tuberous sclerosis and intractable seizures.

CDR3 in amino acids: CASSDPGLAGESGELFF. For the CDR3, the DNA is TGTGCCAGCAGTGACCCGGGACTAGCGGGAGAATCCGGGGAGCTGTTTTTT. V is TRBV6-1 and J is TRBJ2-2; TRBD2 matches 14 bases. Germline CDR1 reads MNHNS; CDR2 reads SASEGT. The length of the CDR3 is 17 residues. Losses at the gene ends were 3 bases for V and 6 bases for J; bases not matched to a gene: 6.